The 29 T cell receptor beta chains below come from one sample, sequenced in a study of control samples from healthy donors and cancer patients. The protocol was immunoSEQ multiplex PCR, while the TCRdb copy is restricted to in-frame clones and leaves out a portion. Found here are some 150,000 clones, under 96% of them singletons; the top ten hold approximately 1%. Sequencing was done on a sample of blood. The receptors originated from a woman in her thirties in good health.

V gene TRBV5-6 combines with J gene TRBJ1-5; 7 bases align to TRBD1. V lost 3 bases, J lost 0 bases, and 12 bases stayed unmatched. This CDR3 region has 18 residues. Per the germline V gene, CDR1 is SGHDT and CDR2 is YYEEEE. For the CDR3, the DNA is TGTGCCAGCAGCTATTCCCGGGGACAGATCTATAGCAATCAGCCCCAGCATTTT. As protein: CASSYSRGQIYSNQPQHF.

The chain links TRBV5-4 to TRBJ2-3, with 15 positions matching TRBD2. The CDR3 totals 16 residues. The trim removed 4 bases at V and 4 bases at J, leaving 4 bases unmatched. Germline V gives CDR1 SGHNT, CDR2 YYREEE (reference sequence). The CDR3 protein is CASSLGLAGGPDTQYF. DNA of the CDR3: TGTGCCAGCAGCCTAGGACTAGCGGGAGGGCCAGATACGCAGTATTTT. Full variable domain (outside the CDR3, taken from reference TRBV5-4 and TRBJ2-3): ETGVTQSPTHLIKTRGQQVTLRCSSQSGHNTVSWYQQALGQGPQFIFQYYREEENGRGNFPPRFSGLQFPNYSSELNVNALELDDSALYLCASSLGLAGGPDTQYFGPGTRLTVL.

The chain combines TRBV6-5 with TRBJ2-1, with 7 bases that match TRBD1. This CDR3 contains 15 residues. J lost 4 bases, V lost 5 bases, and 8 bases had no gene match. From germline, CDR1 is MNHEY and CDR2 SVGAGI. The CDR3 sequence is CASSTPGQNYNEQFF. The CDR3 DNA follows: TGTGCCAGCAGTACCCCGGGACAGAATTACAATGAGCAGTTCTTC.

The genes are TRBV7-2 and TRBJ2-5; the match to TRBD2 covers 11 bases. The CDR3 extends over 16 amino acids. V shed 3 bases, J shed 3 bases, and the junction held 6 bases outside the gene matches. Germline lookup yields CDR1 SGHTA and CDR2 FQGNSA. CDR3: CASSLGSTSGEETQYF. The CDR3 DNA follows: TGTGCCAGCAGCTTGGGGTCGACTAGCGGGGAAGAGACCCAGTACTTC.

V gene TRBV4-2 combines with J gene TRBJ2-3, with D possibly matching TRBD1 (5 bases). Trimming removed 6 bases from V and 5 bases from J, with 18 bases in between. The CDR3 totals 15 residues. Germline V gene data show CDR1 as LGHNA and CDR2 as YNFKEQ. CDR3 sequence: CASRDLPGARDTQYF. CDR3 DNA: TGTGCCAGCAGGGACCTCCCTGGGGCTAGAGATACGCAGTATTTT.

The chain joins TRBV7-2 to TRBJ2-5; D unclear. This CDR3 is built from 14 residues. Deletions cut 5 bases from V and 5 bases from J, with 15 bases between. CDR1 and CDR2 (germline): SGHTA, FQGNSA. The CDR3 is CASSLGLSSETQYF. The CDR3 bases are TGTGCCAGCAGCCTAGGGCTAAGCTCGGAGACCCAGTACTTC.

The chain links TRBV6-1 to TRBJ1-2; D gene ambiguous. The CDR3 is 14 residues long. V lost 1 base, J lost 4 bases, and 10 bases lay in between. The germline V gene encodes CDR1 MNHNS and CDR2 SASEGT. The CDR3, as DNA: TGTGCCAGCAGTGAAGGGGAATCAGGCTATGGCTACACCTTC. Protein: CASSEGESGYGYTF.

The chain is built from TRBV27 and TRBJ2-1; weak D call: TRBD1 (5 bases). V lost 5 bases and J lost 9, with 14 bases in between. CDR3 size: 13 residues. The germline V gene has CDR1 MNHEY and CDR2 SMNVEV (reference sequence). The chain's CDR3 is CASSRKSTGEQFF. As DNA, the CDR3 is TGTGCCAGCAGTCGAAAAAGTACAGGTGAGCAGTTCTTC.

V gene TRBV6-2 or TRBV6-3 combines with J gene TRBJ2-7; perhaps TRBD2 as D (6 bases). Per germline, CDR1 MNHEY and CDR2 SVGEGT. This CDR3 spans 14 amino acids. The V gene lost 0 bases and the J gene lost 5 bases, with 11 bases spanning the gap. The CDR3 DNA sequence: TGTGCCAGCAGTTACTCGTTGGCTAGCGACGAGCAGTACTTC. This translates into CASSYSLASDEQYF.

The chain links TRBV3-1 (or the pseudogene TRBV3-2) to TRBJ2-7; D gene ambiguous. V was trimmed by 3 bases and J by 2 bases, leaving 5 bases between them. The CDR3 sequence is 12 residues long. Germline CDR1 LGHDT, CDR2 YNNKEL (reference sequence). CDR3: CASSQLPYEQYF. CDR3 bases: TGTGCCAGCAGCCAGTTGCCCTACGAGCAGTACTTC.

The gene calls are TRBV6-5 and TRBJ1-1; a weak D match, TRBD1 (6 bases). With 6 bases removed from V and 1 base from J, the gap between germline ends came to 12 bases. Germline V gives CDR1 MNHEY, CDR2 SVGAGI. CDR3 length equals 14 residues. The CDR3 DNA reads as TGTGCCAGCAGCCGTGGACAGCCGAACACTGAAGCTTTCTTT. This codes for CASSRGQPNTEAFF.

The chain couples TRBV5-4 to TRBJ2-7; D might be TRBD1 or TRBD2, each matching 5 bases. Deletions cut 3 bases from V and 7 bases from J, with 17 bases between. Germline CDR1 and CDR2: SGHNT and YYREEE (reference sequence). The CDR3 length is 14 residues. The CDR3 loop reads CASSSGGGASEQYF. The CDR3 nucleotides are TGTGCCAGCAGCTCGGGTGGGGGTGCGTCGGAGCAGTACTTC.

The chain combines TRBV9 with TRBJ2-3, with D perhaps matching TRBD2 (5 bases). The CDR3 is made up of 15 amino acids. Germline CDR1 and CDR2: SGDLS and YYNGEE. The V end was cut by 1 base, the J end by 8 bases, with 17 bases between. The CDR3 nucleotides are TGTGCCAGCAGCGTACTAGCCACGGCAGAGGGTACGCAGTATTTT. Amino acids: CASSVLATAEGTQYF.

This chain connects TRBV2 to TRBJ2-6; D is undetermined. Germline CDR1 reads SNHLY; CDR2 reads FYNNEI. The length of the CDR3 is 15 residues. V gave up 4 bases and J gave up 0 bases, with 7 bases separating them. The chain's CDR3 is CASSGGYSGANVLTF. CDR3 DNA sequence: TGTGCCAGCAGTGGGGGTTACTCTGGGGCCAACGTCCTGACTTTC.

The rearrangement links TRBV28 to TRBJ2-1; TRBD1 agrees at 10 bases. The germline CDR1 and CDR2 sequences are MDHEN and SYDVKM. This CDR3 has 15 residues. The trim removed 5 bases at V and 4 bases at J, leaving 5 bases unmatched. The CDR3, as DNA: TGTGCCAGCAGTCAGGGACAGGGGTGGTACAATGAGCAGTTCTTC. Its translation: CASSQGQGWYNEQFF. The full variable domain, its missing parts supplied by reference TRBV28 and TRBJ2-1, is DVKVTQSSRYLVKRTGEKVFLECVQDMDHENMFWYRQDPGLGLRLIYFSYDVKMKEKGDIPEGYSVSREKKERFSLILESASTNQTSMYLCASSQGQGWYNEQFFGPGTRLTVL.

This clone was counted once. The gene calls are TRBV19 and TRBJ1-5; D not certain. Germline lookup yields CDR1 LNHDA and CDR2 SQIVND (reference sequence). The V gene lost 3 bases and the J gene lost 3 bases, with 15 bases spanning the gap. This CDR3 contains 16 residues. The CDR3 here is CASSIGPAAVNQPQHF. DNA of the CDR3: TGTGCCAGTAGTATTGGCCCGGCAGCGGTCAATCAGCCCCAGCATTTT.

This chain connects TRBV15 to TRBJ1-6; D is undetermined. This CDR3 has 17 amino acids. Germline V gene data show CDR1 as LNHNV and CDR2 as YYDKDF (reference sequence). The ends were cut back, 0 bases at V and 7 bases at J, with 16 bases in the middle. Written as DNA, the CDR3 is TGTGCCACCAGCAGAGACCCTACGCGTATATTGAATTCACCCCTCCACTTT. As protein: CATSRDPTRILNSPLHF.

J is TRBJ2-1 and V is TRBV14; 13 bases fit TRBD2. CDR1 is SGHDN, CDR2 FVKESK, per germline. Trimming cost V 4 bases and J 8 bases; bases outside gene matches: 5. The CDR3 totals 15 residues. The CDR3 coding sequence is TGTGCCAGCAGCCCGACTAGCGGGAGGTTGGATGAGCAGTTCTTC. Translated, it gives CASSPTSGRLDEQFF.

This clone was seen only once. The J gene is TRBJ2-3, the V gene TRBV7-2; a possible D gene is TRBD2 (5 bases). This CDR3 has 15 amino acids. The V end lost 0 bases, the J end lost 7 bases, and 14 bases lay between the germline ends. CDR1 is SGHTA and CDR2 is FQGNSA in the germline V gene. CDR3 sequence reads: CASSLARLTMNTQYF. CDR3 DNA: TGTGCCAGCAGCTTAGCGCGATTGACTATGAATACGCAGTATTTT.

A word on this clone: Other DNA variants within this sample encode the same CDR3. The chain employs TRBV11-2 and TRBJ2-7, with D hard to call. Germline values: CDR1 SGHAT, CDR2 FQNNGV. The CDR3 spans 11 residues. V gave up 3 bases and J gave up 3 bases, with 3 bases separating them. CDR3 nucleotide sequence: TGTGCCAGCAGCTTTAGCTACGAGCAGTACTTC. It specifies CASSFSYEQYF.

V is TRBV7-9 and J is TRBJ2-7; D is possibly TRBD1 or TRBD2 (5 bases each). With 0 bases removed from V and 5 bases from J, the gap between germline ends came to 11 bases. The CDR3 runs 14 residues. CDR1 is SEHNR, CDR2 FQNEAQ, per germline (reference sequence). Written as DNA, the CDR3 is TGTGCCAGCAGCTTAGCCCGGGACGGAAACGAGCAGTACTTC. It encodes CASSLARDGNEQYF. Complete variable domain (other parts from reference TRBV7-9 and TRBJ2-7): DTGVSQNPRHKITKRGQNVTFRCDPISEHNRLYWYRQTLGQGPEFLTYFQNEAQLEKSRLLSDRFSAERPKGSFSTLEIQRTEQGDSAMYLCASSLARDGNEQYFGPGTRLTVT.

This rearrangement joins TRBV5-1 to TRBJ1-2; D perhaps matches TRBD1 (5 bases). Germline V gene data show CDR1 as SGHRS and CDR2 as YFSETQ. CDR3 length equals 12 residues. V lost 4 bases to trimming and J lost 8 bases, with 12 bases between them. The CDR3 loop is CASSHGAGGYTF. The CDR3 nucleotides read TGCGCCAGCAGCCACGGGGCCGGAGGCTACACCTTC. The full variable domain, its missing parts supplied by reference TRBV5-1 and TRBJ1-2, is KAGVTQTPRYLIKTRGQQVTLSCSPISGHRSVSWYQQTPGQGLQFLFEYFSETQRNKGNFPGRFSGRQFSNSRSEMNVSTLELGDSALYLCASSHGAGGYTFGSGTRLTVV.

The chain carries TRBV11-3 and TRBJ2-1, with 9 positions matching TRBD2. CDR1 is SGHNT, CDR2 YENEEA, per germline. The CDR3 sequence is 18 residues long. Unmatched junction bases numbered 11, after V lost 0 bases and J lost 5 bases. The CDR3 loop is CASSLDFPWVAGDNEQFF. The CDR3 DNA reads as TGTGCCAGCAGCTTAGATTTCCCCTGGGTAGCGGGAGACAATGAGCAGTTCTTC.

The CDR3, as DNA: TGTGCCAGTAGCCGAAATTTCGGACCGACGAGCTCTGGAAACACCATATATTTT. This sequence encodes CASSRNFGPTSSGNTIYF. The rearrangement links TRBV19 to TRBJ1-3; D is unresolved. Trimming left V 6 bases short and J 0 bases short, with 21 bases between. CDR3 length: 18 amino acids. CDR1 LNHDA and CDR2 SQIVND come from the germline V gene (reference sequence).

The chain employs TRBV21-1 and TRBJ2-5; the table's D call of TRBD2 was not tested on the DNA. TRBV21-1 is deemed a pseudogene. The CDR3 covers 14 residues. The CDR3 here is CASSKIESRQTQYF. CDR3 bases: TGTGCCAGCAGCAAAATCGAGTCTAGGCAGACCCAGTACTTC.

The V gene is TRBV28, the J gene TRBJ2-7, with D unresolved. The CDR3 is 14 residues long. Germline lookup yields CDR1 MDHEN and CDR2 SYDVKM. Deletions cut 6 bases from V and 2 bases from J, with 14 bases between. CDR3 DNA sequence: TGTGCCAGCAGAACCCCAGGACGGCCCTACGAGCAGTACTTC. Protein product: CASRTPGRPYEQYF.

This clone was seen once. J is TRBJ2-1 and V is TRBV6-5; 10 bases line up with TRBD2. CDR1 is MNHEY, CDR2 SVGAGI, per germline. The CDR3 length is 15 residues. The V and J ends lost 7 bases and 6 bases, in that order; junction bases with no gene match: 9. For the CDR3, the DNA is TGTGCCAGCACCTCTCTAGCGGGAGTCGCCAATGAGCAGTTCTTC. Amino acid sequence: CASTSLAGVANEQFF.

In its sample, this clone was seen once. The V gene is TRBV7-9, the J gene TRBJ1-2; 7 nucleotides align to TRBD1. The CDR3 sequence is 15 residues long. V shed 1 base and J 3 bases; nucleotides not matched to a gene: 5. Germline-derived CDR1 and CDR2 are SEHNR and FQNEAQ (reference sequence). CDR3 sequence: CASSLERGGDYGYTF. CDR3 DNA sequence: TGTGCCAGCAGCTTAGAAAGAGGGGGCGACTATGGCTACACCTTC. Looking up the rest from reference TRBV7-9 and TRBJ1-2 gives the full variable domain: DTGVSQNPRHKITKRGQNVTFRCDPISEHNRLYWYRQTLGQGPEFLTYFQNEAQLEKSRLLSDRFSAERPKGSFSTLEIQRTEQGDSAMYLCASSLERGGDYGYTFGSGTRLTVV.

V and J are TRBV28 and TRBJ1-5; perhaps TRBD1 as D (6 bases). Germline V gives CDR1 MDHEN, CDR2 SYDVKM. The CDR3 loop spans 15 amino acids. V lost 4 bases, J lost 3 bases, and 13 bases lay in between. CDR3 region: CASSWVQGNNQPQHF. Here the CDR3 DNA reads TGTGCCAGCAGTTGGGTACAGGGAAACAATCAGCCCCAGCATTTT.